This entry is about one T cell receptor (beta chain). Its matching antigen is unknown. These data are taken from a study of T cells in localized non-small cell lung cancer. Germline V CDR1 and CDR2: MNHEY, SMNVEV (reference sequence). V lost 5 bases to trimming and J lost 2 bases; unmatched junction nucleotides: 8. This CDR3 is 15 amino acids long. General study points: A higher density of T cells in blood coincided with extended overall survival. For the top 100 tumor clones, a median roughly 56 also appeared in adjacent lung.

The protocol was immunoSEQ multiplex PCR, while the TCRdb copy is restricted to in-frame clones and leaves out a portion. The table records roughly 76,000 clones, over 60% of them present only once. The rearrangement uses TRBV27 and TRBJ2-7; 8 nucleotides match TRBD1. The sequences come from PBMCs, collected before any cancer treatment. This TCR was recovered from a man aged 40 to 75 with stage II squamous cell lung carcinoma. The CDR3 coding sequence is TGTGCCAGCAGTCAAAAGACAGGGGTAACCTACGAGCAGTACTTC. It translates to CASSQKTGVTYEQYF.